The clone carrying this TCR beta chain was picked up one time. The assay was immunoSEQ multiplex PCR, and TCRdb's table has in-frame clones only and misses some. The table records roughly 76,000 clones, 80% to 90% of them present only once. This specimen belongs to a study of technical replicates of blood from several donors. Trimming cost V 1 base and J 4 bases; bases outside gene matches: 5. The CDR3 runs to 16 residues. Germline CDR1 reads SGHVS; CDR2 reads FQNEAQ. This chain connects TRBV7-8 to TRBJ2-5; TRBD2 aligns across 11 bases. Sequencing input: PBMCs. The TCR sequence derives from a human donor in good health. Some clones in this sample may be carry-over from other donors' samples. CDR3 residues: CASSLVSGGAGETQYF. The CDR3 DNA reads TGTGCCAGCAGCTTAGTTAGCGGGGGGGCCGGAGAGACCCAGTACTTC.